Following are 30 T cell receptor beta chains from one sample sequenced in a study of cytomegalovirus exposure and HLA in healthy donors. Amplification used 60 Vbeta primers and 13 Jbeta primers. Clones were sequenced by immunoSEQ multiplex PCR, and TCRdb holds only the in-frame ones, with some missing. The sample lists about 120,000 clones, around 82% seen once, with approximately 5% in the top ten. The sequenced sample consisted of PBMCs. These receptors were obtained from a woman in her twenties or thirties in good health and CMV-seropositive.

This chain links TRBV6-4 with TRBJ1-5; D is uncertain. With 3 bases removed from V and 5 bases from J, the gap between germline ends came to 8 bases. CDR3 length equals 13 residues. Germline values: CDR1 MRHNA, CDR2 SNTAGT. As DNA, the CDR3 is TGTGCCAGCAGTGAAGAGAGGGATCAGCCCCAGCATTTT. This encodes CASSEERDQPQHF.

The rearrangement links TRBV5-1 to TRBJ2-5, with 11 bases identical to TRBD2. Losses at the gene ends were 7 bases for V and 0 bases for J; bases not matched to a gene: 8. CDR1 SGHRS and CDR2 YFSETQ come from the germline V gene. The CDR3 covers 16 residues. CDR3 DNA sequence: TGCGCCAGCGCCGGGGCTAGCGGGAGGAACCAAGAGACCCAGTACTTC. Residues: CASAGASGRNQETQYF.

The chain carries TRBV29-1 and TRBJ1-2; TRBD1 matches at 8 bases. The V gene end was trimmed by 7 bases and the J gene end by 6 bases; junction bases not matched to a gene: 1. The CDR3 loop spans 10 amino acids. From germline, CDR1 is SQVTM and CDR2 ANQGSEA. CDR3: CSGQGNGYTF. The CDR3, as DNA: TGCAGCGGACAGGGGAATGGCTACACCTTC.

V gene TRBV2 combines with J gene TRBJ1-5; D is possibly TRBD1 (6 bases). Germline lookup yields CDR1 SNHLY and CDR2 FYNNEI. Trimming took 5 bases from V and 6 from J, leaving 20 bases between them. The CDR3 is made up of 16 amino acids. This chain's CDR3 is CASSFTGRGISQPQHF. CDR3 nucleotides: TGTGCCAGCAGTTTTACAGGGAGAGGCATCAGTCAGCCCCAGCATTTT.

The chain uses TRBV11-2 and TRBJ1-2, with 8 bases fitting TRBD1. The CDR3 length is 15 residues. With 6 bases clipped from V and 3 bases from J, the junction kept 9 bases outside the gene matches. Germline V lookup: CDR1 SGHAT, CDR2 FQNNGV. The DNA for the CDR3 is TGTGCCAGCAGATATAGCTACAGGGGGGACTATGGCTACACCTTC. Protein product: CASRYSYRGDYGYTF.

V and J are TRBV27 and TRBJ2-5; 7 bases line up with TRBD2. The DNA end is a closer match to TRBJ2-7, so the J assignment may be wrong. The CDR3 contains 15 residues. The germline V gene has CDR1 MNHEY and CDR2 SMNVEV (reference sequence). The CDR3 sequence: CASSFSPGLTYEQYF. The CDR3 nucleotides are TGTGCCAGCAGTTTTTCGCCGGGACTAACTTACGAGCAGTACTTC.

This chain connects TRBV4-1 to TRBJ1-2, with D unresolved. The CDR3 is made up of 16 amino acids. CDR1 is MGHRA and CDR2 is YSYEKL in the germline V gene. The V gene lost 0 bases and the J gene lost 4 bases, with 15 bases spanning the gap. Written as DNA, the CDR3 is TGCGCCAGCAGCCAAGAAAGGACTCTCAGTCCCTATGGCTACACCTTC. This sequence encodes CASSQERTLSPYGYTF.

The V call is TRBV2, the J call TRBJ2-4; 7 positions match TRBD1. Trimming took 1 base from V and 15 from J; bases not matched to a gene: 3. Germline V lookup: CDR1 SNHLY, CDR2 FYNNEI. The CDR3 has 11 amino acids. The CDR3 spells CASSEVGQLYF. The CDR3 coding sequence is TGTGCCAGCAGTGAAGTGGGACAGTTGTACTTC.

In the case of this clone: The junction departs from germline at one end; a sequencing error may be responsible. This chain connects TRBV7-7 to TRBJ2-2; D is unclear. Germline V lookup: CDR1 SSHAT, CDR2 FNYEAQ (reference sequence). The CDR3 loop spans 14 amino acids. The CDR3 is CASSLVERSGELFF. CDR3 in DNA: TGTGCTAGCAGCTTAGTTGAGCGATCCGGGGAGCTGTTTTTT.

The chain uses TRBV10-3 and TRBJ2-3, with D perhaps TRBD2 (6 bases). CDR1 and CDR2 from the germline V gene are ENHRY and SYGVKD. This CDR3 is built from 16 residues. Deletions cut 3 bases from V and 0 bases from J, with 13 bases between. The CDR3 loop is CAISDRGGTSTDTQYF. CDR3 nucleotide sequence: TGTGCCATCAGTGATAGGGGCGGGACTAGCACAGATACGCAGTATTTT.

The genes are TRBV7-8 and TRBJ1-1; a possible D gene is TRBD1 (5 bases). CDR3 size: 13 residues. Germline loops: CDR1 SGHVS, CDR2 FQNEAQ. V was shortened by 4 bases and J by 7 bases, with 13 bases between the two germline ends. The CDR3 protein is CASSSYAQGEAFF. The CDR3 nucleotides are TGTGCCAGCAGCTCCTACGCGCAGGGTGAAGCTTTCTTT.

This clone was observed once. The V call is TRBV30, the J call TRBJ2-3; D is unresolved. This CDR3 has 16 amino acids. Germline V CDR1 and CDR2: GTSNPN, SVGIG (reference sequence). V was cut by 3 bases and J by 3 bases, with 19 bases left in between. Here the CDR3 DNA reads TGTGCCTGGAGACCGTCCGGCACAGTTAGTACAGATACGCAGTATTTT. As protein: CAWRPSGTVSTDTQYF.

V usage is TRBV19 and J usage is TRBJ1-5; TRBD1 aligns across 10 bases. Germline V gives CDR1 LNHDA, CDR2 SQIVND (reference sequence). This CDR3 spans 16 amino acids. J was trimmed by 6 bases and V by 4 bases; bases with no gene match: 9. The CDR3, as DNA: TGTGCCAGTAGTACCGGGACAGGGGTAGGGCGTCAGCCCCAGCATTTT. This sequence encodes CASSTGTGVGRQPQHF.

This chain joins TRBV9 and TRBJ1-2, with D perhaps TRBD1 (5 bases). CDR1 is SGDLS, CDR2 YYNGEE, per germline. The V end was cut by 5 bases, the J end by 4 bases, with 9 bases between. The CDR3 has 12 amino acids. CDR3 nucleotides: TGTGCCAGCAGTCAGGGATTCTATGGCTACACCTTC. Its translation is CASSQGFYGYTF.

The genes are TRBV19 and TRBJ2-1; 13 nucleotides line up with TRBD2. CDR1 is LNHDA and CDR2 is SQIVND in the germline V gene (reference sequence). This CDR3 spans 18 amino acids. V lost 4 bases to trimming and J lost 2 bases; unmatched junction nucleotides: 8. CDR3 sequence reads: CASSSWTSGRGAYNEQFF. The CDR3 nucleotides read TGTGCCAGTAGTAGTTGGACTAGCGGGAGAGGAGCCTACAATGAGCAGTTCTTC. The entire variable domain, with the rest obtained from reference TRBV19 and TRBJ2-1, is as follows: DGGITQSPKYLFRKEGQNVTLSCEQNLNHDAMYWYRQDPGQGLRLIYYSQIVNDFQKGDIAEGYSVSREKKESFPLTVTSAQKNPTAFYLCASSSWTSGRGAYNEQFFGPGTRLTVL.

This chain joins TRBV5-1 and TRBJ2-1, with TRBD2 matching 7 bases. The CDR3 is 13 amino acids. Germline-derived CDR1 and CDR2 are SGHRS and YFSETQ. Trimming cost V 4 bases and J 7 bases; bases outside gene matches: 5. CDR3 coding DNA: TGCGCCAGCAGCCCCCCCGGGGGGAATGAGCAGTTCTTC. Its protein is CASSPPGGNEQFF. The full variable domain, rest sourced from reference TRBV5-1 and TRBJ2-1, is KAGVTQTPRYLIKTRGQQVTLSCSPISGHRSVSWYQQTPGQGLQFLFEYFSETQRNKGNFPGRFSGRQFSNSRSEMNVSTLELGDSALYLCASSPPGGNEQFFGPGTRLTVL.

The CDR3 sequence: CASSLMRSNQPQHF. The CDR3 DNA is TGTGCCAGCAGCTTGATGCGTAGCAATCAGCCCCAGCATTTT. The chain joins TRBV5-8 to TRBJ1-5, with D hard to call. CDR1 SGHTS and CDR2 YDEGEE come from the germline V gene. This CDR3 is 14 amino acids long. V lost 1 base to trimming and J lost 0 bases, with 5 bases between them.

This rearrangement joins TRBV5-1 to TRBJ1-1, with 8 bases identical to TRBD1. After removal of 4 bases from V and 2 bases from J, the junction contained 4 bases not matched to a gene. CDR1 is SGHRS and CDR2 is YFSETQ in the germline V gene. The CDR3 consists of 14 residues. CDR3 sequence: CASSKGQANTEAFF. CDR3 bases: TGCGCCAGCAGCAAGGGACAGGCTAACACTGAAGCTTTCTTT. The variable domain in full, with the rest retrieved from reference TRBV5-1 and TRBJ1-1, is KAGVTQTPRYLIKTRGQQVTLSCSPISGHRSVSWYQQTPGQGLQFLFEYFSETQRNKGNFPGRFSGRQFSNSRSEMNVSTLELGDSALYLCASSKGQANTEAFFGQGTRLTVV.

This clone was seen a few times. The V and J genes are TRBV7-6 and TRBJ2-2; 7 bases match TRBD2. Germline lookup yields CDR1 SGHVS and CDR2 FNYEAQ. The J segment lost 5 bases and the V segment lost 2 bases, leaving 5 bases of the junction unmatched. The CDR3 is 15 amino acids. The CDR3 bases are TGTGCCAGCAGCTTAATGGCTAGCGGTACCGGGGAGCTGTTTTTT. This sequence encodes CASSLMASGTGELFF.

This chain uses TRBV7-9 with TRBJ1-4; TRBD1 matches at 8 bases. The CDR3 is made up of 14 amino acids. CDR1 SEHNR and CDR2 FQNEAQ come from the germline V gene (reference sequence). V was pared by 4 bases and J by 10 bases, with 8 bases of the junction left unmatched. CDR3 loop: CASSSTDRVRKLFF. CDR3 coding DNA: TGTGCCAGCAGCTCGACGGACAGGGTAAGAAAACTGTTTTTT.

This rearrangement joins TRBV5-1 to TRBJ2-5, with TRBD1 as a possible D gene (6 bases). The CDR3 consists of 13 residues. Germline assignment: CDR1 SGHRS and CDR2 YFSETQ. V lost 2 bases, J lost 10 bases, and 15 bases lay in between. CDR3 sequence (DNA): TGCGCCAGCAGCTTTCGGGACACTGAGGGCCAGTACTTC. Translated, it gives CASSFRDTEGQYF.

The chain carries TRBV6-5 and TRBJ1-1; possible D gene TRBD1, 6 bases. The germline gives CDR1 MNHEY, CDR2 SVGAGI. Trimming took 0 bases from V and 7 from J, leaving 15 bases between them. The CDR3 has 15 residues. CDR3 DNA: TGTGCCAGCAGTTACTCGGGGGCGTGGAAGAATGAAGCTTTCTTT. This gives the protein CASSYSGAWKNEAFF.

The J gene is TRBJ2-1, the V gene TRBV4-1; D perhaps matches TRBD2 (6 bases). This CDR3 comprises 12 residues. Per germline, CDR1 MGHRA and CDR2 YSYEKL. V gave up 1 base and J gave up 9 bases, with 7 bases separating them. The DNA for the CDR3 is TGCGCCAGCAGCCAAGTCGGGGGTGAGCAGTTCTTC. Translated, it gives CASSQVGGEQFF.

The J gene is TRBJ2-3, the V gene TRBV9; 7 bases line up with TRBD1. The germline CDR1 and CDR2 sequences are SGDLS and YYNGEE. CDR3 size: 16 residues. The junction had 7 bases not matched to a gene; V was cut back by 0 bases and J by 3 bases. The CDR3 spells CASSVVGTALTDTQYF. Written as DNA, the CDR3 is TGTGCCAGCAGCGTAGTCGGGACAGCGCTAACAGATACGCAGTATTTT.

The rearrangement uses TRBV5-6 and TRBJ2-7; TRBD2 matches at 13 bases. Germline CDR1 is SGHDT and CDR2 is YYEEEE. V was pared by 4 bases and J by 0 bases, with 4 bases of the junction left unmatched. CDR3 length: 16 amino acids. The CDR3 loop is CASSRRTSGSSYEQYF. The CDR3 region has the DNA TGTGCCAGCAGCCGGCGGACTAGCGGGAGCTCCTACGAGCAGTACTTC.

This chain connects TRBV19 to TRBJ1-4, with D possibly being TRBD1 (5 bases). Germline-derived CDR1 and CDR2 are LNHDA and SQIVND (reference sequence). V lost 7 bases, J lost 7 bases, and 16 bases lay in between. The CDR3 consists of 14 residues. The CDR3 sequence is CASTKTGPPEKLFF. Here the CDR3 DNA reads TGTGCCAGTACCAAAACAGGACCTCCTGAAAAACTGTTTTTT.

V gene TRBV19 combines with J gene TRBJ1-5; 9 bases fit TRBD1. Germline CDR1 and CDR2: LNHDA and SQIVND (reference sequence). Trimming took 7 bases from V and 0 from J; bases not matched to a gene: 7. The CDR3 length is 16 residues. This CDR3 reads CASTPGQGYSNQPQHF. In DNA, the CDR3 is TGTGCCAGTACCCCTGGACAGGGGTATAGCAATCAGCCCCAGCATTTT.

This chain uses TRBV19 with TRBJ1-1; a possible D gene is TRBD1 (5 bases). V lost 5 bases to trimming and J lost 5 bases, with 18 bases between them. Germline assignment: CDR1 LNHDA and CDR2 SQIVND (reference sequence). The CDR3 consists of 15 residues. The CDR3 protein is CASSYGGRVMTEAFF. DNA for the CDR3: TGTGCCAGTAGTTACGGTGGCAGGGTTATGACTGAAGCTTTCTTT.

The J gene is TRBJ1-5, the V gene TRBV6-1; unclear D gene. V was trimmed by 3 bases and J by 0 bases, leaving 12 bases between them. Germline CDR1 is MNHNS and CDR2 is SASEGT. This CDR3 is built from 16 residues. The CDR3 sequence is CASSDQSNYSNQPQHF. CDR3 nucleotide sequence: TGTGCCAGCAGTGACCAGTCGAACTATAGCAATCAGCCCCAGCATTTT.

The V and J genes are TRBV29-1 and TRBJ2-7, with TRBD1 identical over 9 bases. The CDR3 contains 16 residues. J gave up 0 bases and V 7 bases, and 13 bases lay outside the gene matches. CDR1 is SQVTM, CDR2 ANQGSEA, per germline. Here the CDR3 DNA reads TGCAGCGGTCCCGGGACAGGGATCCGGGACTCCTACGAGCAGTACTTC. This encodes CSGPGTGIRDSYEQYF.